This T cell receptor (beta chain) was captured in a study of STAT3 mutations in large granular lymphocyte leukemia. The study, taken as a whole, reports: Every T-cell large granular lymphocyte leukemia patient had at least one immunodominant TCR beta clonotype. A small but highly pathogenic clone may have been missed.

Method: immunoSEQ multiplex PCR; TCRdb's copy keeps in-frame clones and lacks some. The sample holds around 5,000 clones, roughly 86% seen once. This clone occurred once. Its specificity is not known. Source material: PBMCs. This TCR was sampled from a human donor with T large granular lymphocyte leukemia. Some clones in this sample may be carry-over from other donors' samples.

The CDR3: CASSPTRETQYF. CDR3 DNA sequence: TGTGCCAGTAGCCCGACGAGGGAGACCCAGTACTTC. This chain links TRBV19 with TRBJ2-5, with unresolved D. The germline V and J ends were trimmed by 6 bases and 5 bases, with 10 bases remaining between them. This CDR3 contains 12 residues. CDR1 and CDR2 (germline): LNHDA, SQIVND (reference sequence).